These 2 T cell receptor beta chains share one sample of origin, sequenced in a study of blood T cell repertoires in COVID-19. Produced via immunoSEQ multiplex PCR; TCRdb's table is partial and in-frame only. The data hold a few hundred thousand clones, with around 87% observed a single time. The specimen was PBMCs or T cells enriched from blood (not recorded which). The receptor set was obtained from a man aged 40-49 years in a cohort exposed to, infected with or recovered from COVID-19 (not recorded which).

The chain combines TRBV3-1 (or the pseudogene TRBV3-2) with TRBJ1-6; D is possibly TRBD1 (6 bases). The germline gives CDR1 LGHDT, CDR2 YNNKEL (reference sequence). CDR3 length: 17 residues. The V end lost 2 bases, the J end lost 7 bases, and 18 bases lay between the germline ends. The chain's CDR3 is CASSQLLTGTKNSPLHF. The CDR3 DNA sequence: TGTGCCAGCAGCCAACTCCTGACAGGTACGAAGAATTCACCCCTCCACTTT.

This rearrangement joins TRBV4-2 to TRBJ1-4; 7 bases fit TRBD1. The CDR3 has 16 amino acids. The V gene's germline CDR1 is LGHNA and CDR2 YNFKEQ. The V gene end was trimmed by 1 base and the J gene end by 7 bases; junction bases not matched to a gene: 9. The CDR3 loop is CASSQVQGRLVEKLFF. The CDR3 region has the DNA TGTGCCAGCAGCCAAGTACAGGGGAGGTTAGTTGAAAAACTGTTTTTT.